The 15 T cell receptor beta chains below all came from one sample that was sequenced in a study of T cell clonality in common variable immunodeficiency. The assay was immunoSEQ multiplex PCR, and TCRdb's table has in-frame clones only and misses some. Altogether under 35,000 clones were found in the sample, and no singletons occur. These receptors have no known antigen. Study-level results: Reportedly, TCR beta sequences from common variable immunodeficiency showed fewer deletions and N-nucleotide insertions.

Input material: peripheral blood mononuclear cells. The receptors were gathered from a human donor with common variable immunodeficiency.

This clone has a count of ten or more. With the read ending 3 residues before the CDR3 end, the germline J gene is used to fill in that end. The chain combines TRBV30 with TRBJ2-5; possibly TRBD1 for D (6 bases). From germline, CDR1 is GTSNPN and CDR2 SVGIG (reference sequence). The CDR3 has 15 amino acids. Trimming took 4 bases from V and 2 from J, leaving 17 bases between them. The part of the CDR3 DNA that was read is TGTGCCTGGAAATCGGGACACGGGAAACAAGAGACC. Translated: CAWKSGHGKQET. The CDR3, in full, reads CAWKSGHGKQETQYF. The variable domain in full, with the rest retrieved from reference TRBV30 and TRBJ2-5, is SQTIHQWPATLVQPVGSPLSLECTVEGTSNPNLYWYRQAAGRGLQLLFYSVGIGQISSEVPQNLSASRPQDRQFILSSKKLLLSDSGFYLCAWKSGHGKQETQYFGPGTRLLVL.

This clone was seen many times. CDR3 bases read: TGTGCCAGCAGTTACGGGACAGTTTTTGGTGAG. Amino acids: CASSYGTVFGE. From start to end, the CDR3 is CASSYGTVFGEQFF. V usage is TRBV6-2 or TRBV6-3 and J usage is TRBJ2-1; 7 bases fit TRBD1. The read ends 3 residues before the CDR3 terminus; that terminus is restored from the germline J gene. CDR3 length: 14 residues. CDR1 is MNHEY, CDR2 SVGEGT, per germline. V was clipped by 2 bases and J by 9 bases; unmatched bases: 7.

This clone was picked up a small number of times. The read gets to within 3 residues of the CDR3 end, and the germline J gene fills in the rest. The chain carries TRBV19 and TRBJ1-2, with TRBD1 matching over 11 bases. Germline lookup yields CDR1 LNHDA and CDR2 SQIVND (reference sequence). Trimming cost V 7 bases and J 0 bases; bases outside gene matches: 4. The CDR3 loop spans 15 amino acids. The part of the CDR3 DNA that was read is TGTGCCAGTATTCCGGGACAGGGGGCTAACTATGGC. Encoded protein: CASIPGQGANYG. The full CDR3 reads CASIPGQGANYGYTF.

Notes on this clone: The CDR3 end falls 3 residues outside the read, so it is completed with the germline J gene. V and J are TRBV11-2 and TRBJ1-6, with a possible D match to TRBD1 (5 bases). In germline, CDR1 is SGHAT, CDR2 FQNNGV. The ends were cut back, 0 bases at V and 10 bases at J, with 13 bases in the middle. This CDR3 comprises 15 residues. CDR3 in amino acids: CASSLDYGGRSPLHF. The covered CDR3 bases are TGTGCCAGCAGCTTAGATTACGGGGGACGATCACCC.

This clone was found a few times. The read terminates 3 residues ahead of where the CDR3 ends, so the germline J gene completes it. This sequence joins TRBV5-1 and TRBJ2-1; 8 nucleotides line up with TRBD1. This CDR3 region has 17 residues. Unmatched junction bases numbered 15, after V lost 4 bases and J lost 6 bases. Germline CDR1 is SGHRS and CDR2 is YFSETQ. The CDR3 loop is CASSRTLGQGFSNEQFF. Partial CDR3 DNA: TGCGCCAGCAGCCGAACACTAGGACAGGGTTTTTCCAATGAG.

In this sample, this clone turned up a few times. The missing CDR3 end, 3 residues past where the read stops, is filled in from the germline J gene. The chain links TRBV19 to TRBJ1-2, with a weak D call TRBD1 (5 bases). The CDR3 spans 15 residues. Germline loops: CDR1 LNHDA, CDR2 SQIVND (reference sequence). V lost 5 bases, J lost 6 bases, and 19 bases lay in between. The CDR3: CASSPISQGPNGYTF. The sequenced part of the CDR3 DNA is TGTGCCAGTAGTCCTATCTCCCAGGGTCCCAATGGC.

The table lists this clone with many counts. The read comes to an end 3 residues before the CDR3 does, leaving the germline J gene to fill in the end. The chain recombines TRBV5-5 with TRBJ1-2; 7 positions match TRBD1. V was clipped by 4 bases and J by 5 bases; unmatched bases: 5. From germline, CDR1 is SGHKS and CDR2 YYEKEE (reference sequence). This CDR3 spans 13 amino acids. CDR3 residues: CASSAMGQYGYTF. CDR3 DNA (partial): TGTGCCAGCAGCGCAATGGGACAGTATGGC.

This clone was seen repeatedly, ten times or more. The read falls 3 residues short of the CDR3 end, and the missing part is taken from the germline J gene. The rearrangement uses TRBV2 and TRBJ2-1; a weak D match, TRBD1 (5 bases). Germline CDR1 is SNHLY and CDR2 is FYNNEI. Trimming cost V 7 bases and J 2 bases, with 15 bases left between them. The CDR3 consists of 15 residues. Incomplete CDR3 DNA: TGTGCCAGCACCAACCCCCAGGGAACCTACAATGAG. Protein: CASTNPQGTYNE. The complete CDR3 reads CASTNPQGTYNEQFF.

As for this clone: The missing CDR3 end, 3 residues past where the read stops, is filled in from the germline J gene. The chain carries TRBV7-9 and TRBJ1-2; D gene ambiguous. CDR1 and CDR2 (germline): SEHNR, FQNEAQ (reference sequence). CDR3 length: 15 amino acids. V was trimmed by 3 bases and J by 2 bases, leaving 13 bases between them. The CDR3 DNA, read in part, is TGTGCCAGCAGCTTCCCTGGCGGCGAAAACTATGGC. Its translation is CASSFPGGENYG. The entire CDR3 protein reads CASSFPGGENYGYTF.

There are many counts of this clone. The sequence runs out 3 residues before the end of the CDR3; the remainder is reconstructed from the germline J gene. The chain carries TRBV7-7 and TRBJ2-5; weak D call: TRBD1 (6 bases). Trimming took 5 bases from V and 1 from J, leaving 8 bases between them. CDR1 SSHAT and CDR2 FNYEAQ come from the germline V gene (reference sequence). This CDR3 spans 13 amino acids. CDR3 amino acids: CASSRDTQETQYF. The part of the CDR3 DNA that was read is TGTGCCAGCAGCCGGGACACCCAAGAGACC.

This clone was observed a handful of times. The read halts 3 residues ahead of the CDR3 end, with the missing end drawn from the germline J gene. The chain is built from TRBV11-2 and TRBJ2-7; D might be TRBD1 (6 bases). From germline, CDR1 is SGHAT and CDR2 FQNNGV. This CDR3 is 15 amino acids long. V lost 2 bases and J 3 bases, leaving 14 bases between the germline ends. The CDR3 DNA, read in part, is TGTGCCAGCAGCTTATTGAGGGGGTGGATCTACGAG. It translates to CASSLLRGWIYE. The whole CDR3 region reads CASSLLRGWIYEQYF.

This clone was found a few times. The read falls 3 residues short of the CDR3 end, and the missing part is taken from the germline J gene. The chain recombines TRBV7-3 with TRBJ1-1; perhaps TRBD1 as D (5 bases). Germline V gene sequence: CDR1 SGHTA, CDR2 FQGTGA. The length of the CDR3 is 13 residues. The CDR3: CASSMEAGGMAFF. The covered CDR3 bases are TGTGCCAGCAGCATGGAAGCGGGGGGTATG.

This clone was seen a handful of times. CDR3 DNA (partial): TGTGCCAGCACTCTTCGCCAGGGTACGGATACG. Its translation: CASTLRQGTDT. The full CDR3 protein is CASTLRQGTDTQYF. The V and J genes are TRBV2 and TRBJ2-3; D possibly corresponds to TRBD1 (5 bases). The sequenced fragment ends 3 residues before the CDR3 boundary, so the rest is inferred from the germline J gene. Germline V gene data show CDR1 as SNHLY and CDR2 as FYNNEI. The V end was cut by 7 bases, the J end by 6 bases, with 17 bases between. The CDR3 consists of 14 residues.

Of note for this clone: The read stops 3 residues short of the end of the CDR3; the missing end is completed from the germline J gene. The V gene is TRBV20-1, the J gene TRBJ2-3; D unresolved. Per the germline V gene, CDR1 is DFQATT and CDR2 is SNEGSKA (reference sequence). The CDR3 totals 15 residues. V was shortened by 6 bases and J by 0 bases, with 16 bases between the two germline ends. CDR3 DNA (partial): TGCAGTGCGCGTGACTGGAAACCTAGCACAGATACG. Its translation is CSARDWKPSTDT. The whole CDR3 reads CSARDWKPSTDTQYF.

A few counts support this clone. The read ends 3 residues shy of where the CDR3 ends; the end is completed using the germline J gene. The chain has TRBV18 and TRBJ1-2; tentatively, D is TRBD1 (6 bases). This CDR3 comprises 15 residues. The V end was cut by 2 bases, the J end by 4 bases, with 14 bases between. Germline CDR1 reads KGHSH; CDR2 reads LQKENI. CDR3 in amino acids: CASSPTDSDLYGYTF. The CDR3 bases that were read are TGTGCCAGCTCACCAACGGACAGTGACCTCTATGGC.